This T cell receptor beta chain was observed in a study of regulatory T cells. Germline-derived CDR1 and CDR2 are MDHEN and SYDVKM. This CDR3 spans 13 amino acids. V was clipped by 4 bases and J by 5 bases, with 12 bases between them. Primers: 52 TRBV forward and 13 TRBJ reverse. Using immunoSEQ multiplex PCR, the repertoire was profiled, and TCRdb retains in-frame clones only, with some absent. The data show tens of thousands of clones, about 91% seen once. Note on this clone: What it binds is not known.

A couple of CD3G-deficient patients had more severe autoimmunity; all had some. Patients aged 2 to 39 years had fewer naive T cells. CD4+ T cells were divided by sorting: CD25-high CD127-low Tregs, CD25-low CD127-high conventional cells. Broader study findings: Hydrophobic residues at CDR3 positions 6 and 7 were enriched in conventional CD4+ T cells of CD3G-deficient patients. Skewed V and J usage and few unique V-J pairs marked patient repertoires, most in Tregs.

This clonotype was sampled from a person under 30 with CD3G deficiency. The sequenced material came from conventional CD4+ T cells sorted from blood. The rearrangement joins TRBV28 to TRBJ2-7, with D possibly matching TRBD2 (5 bases). The CDR3 bases are TGTGCCAGCAGTTGGGCTCGGGGTGACGAGCAGTACTTC. Its protein is CASSWARGDEQYF.